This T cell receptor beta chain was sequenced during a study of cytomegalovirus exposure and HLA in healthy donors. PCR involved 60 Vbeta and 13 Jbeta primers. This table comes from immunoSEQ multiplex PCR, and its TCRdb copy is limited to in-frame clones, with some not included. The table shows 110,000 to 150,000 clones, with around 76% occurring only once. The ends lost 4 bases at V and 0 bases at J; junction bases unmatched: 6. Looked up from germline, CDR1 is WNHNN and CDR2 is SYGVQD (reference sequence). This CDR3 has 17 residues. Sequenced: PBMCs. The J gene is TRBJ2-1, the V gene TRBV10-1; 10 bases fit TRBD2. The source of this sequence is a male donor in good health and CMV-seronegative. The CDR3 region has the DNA TGCGCCAGCAGTGGGACTAGCGGAGGGGGCTCCTACAATGAGCAGTTCTTC. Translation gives CASSGTSGGGSYNEQFF.